Listed here is a single T cell receptor beta chain. This sample was taken from a study of blood T cell repertoires in COVID-19. Overall study context: Donors in the United States, Italy and Spain gave samples during acute or convalescent COVID-19. In each case, the material was cDNA or gDNA derived from T cells, B-cell-depleted T cells, or PBMCs.

Profiled with immunoSEQ multiplex PCR; TCRdb holds only in-frame clones, not every one. The sample shows about 83,000 clones, about 90% of them seen only once. Germline V CDR1 and CDR2: DFQATT, SNEGSKA (reference sequence). This CDR3 is 11 amino acids long. V was trimmed by 5 bases and J by 9 bases, leaving 13 bases between them. The V call is TRBV20-1, the J call TRBJ1-2; possible D gene TRBD1, 6 bases. The TCR comes from a woman in her forties or fifties with active or convalescent COVID-19. Input material: peripheral blood. CDR3 in amino acids: CSAGGQPSYTF. The CDR3 nucleotides are TGCAGTGCTGGCGGACAGCCGAGCTACACCTTC.